This TCR beta chain was observed in a study of identical twins. Regarding the study as a whole: Within cord blood, abundant beta clonotypes carried fewer insertions, but memory repertoires showed no such trend.

This clonotype occurred many times. Antigen: not known. TCRdb reprocessed the 5' RACE reads via MiXCR and lists one record per CDR3 protein. The data contain under 800,000 distinct CDR3 sequences, 21% of them singletons. This same sample was also part of a study on T cells expressing NK-cell markers. That source adds: In about six donors, dominant CD3+CD56+NKG2C+ clonotypes ranked among the top 10 CD8+ clonotypes.

This TCR was sampled from a woman aged 18-29 years in good health. Sequences were obtained from PBMCs.

The CDR3 sequence is CASSPGTGGYEQYF. The CDR3, as DNA: TGTGCCAGTAGTCCAGGGACAGGGGGCTACGAGCAGTACTTC. J is TRBJ2-7 and V is TRBV18, with TRBD1 matching 11 bases. The CDR3 has 14 residues. Trimming at V came to 9 bases and at J to 3 bases, leaving 7 bases not matched to a gene. Germline V gene lookup returns CDR1 KGHSH and CDR2 LQKENI.